The T cell receptor beta chain described here comes from a study of cytomegalovirus exposure and HLA in healthy donors. Study information: A preliminary data release comprised 80 million to 95 million unique TCRs obtained from HLA-typed donors.

The PCR made use of 60 Vbeta and 13 Jbeta primers. Generated by immunoSEQ multiplex PCR, the TCRdb table keeps only in-frame clones and is missing some. This repertoire shows 80,000 to 100,000 clones, around 77% found once; its top ten account for around 7.8%. Study-wide results and limits: It was about 150 TCR beta chains that were listed as cytomegalovirus-associated. Later analysis indicated greater clonal expansion among HLA-associated TCR beta chains than among equally common other chains. A later analysis showed TCR association rates differing by HLA locus, peaking at DRB1 and lowest at HLA-C.

Turning to this clone: Its target is not known.

The ends lost 2 bases at V and 5 bases at J; junction bases unmatched: 11. CDR1 is SQVTM, CDR2 ANQGSEA, per germline. This CDR3 has 16 amino acids. J is TRBJ2-3 and V is TRBV29-1; 9 bases match TRBD2. The receptor was isolated from a middle-aged man in good health and CMV-seropositive. The sequenced material came from PBMCs. CDR3 protein: CSVERAGGSGGDTQYF. For the CDR3, the DNA is TGCAGCGTTGAAAGGGCAGGGGGTAGCGGGGGAGATACGCAGTATTTT.